This TCR beta chain was identified in a study of tumor-infiltrating lymphocytes in primary liver carcinoma. Study information: The patient group consisted of men and women aged 30 to 69 years. Whole-study findings and limits: The study found a significantly higher top-250-clone fraction in tumors than in blood (p = 0.039).

The researchers produced TCR beta cDNA from 500 to 550 ng total RNA with a constant-region primer. A slightly modified ARM-PCR protocol with three nested multiplex PCR rounds produced these TCR beta libraries. Use of TRBV1-TRBV30 forward primers with a C-beta reverse primer characterized the first two PCR rounds, which lasted roughly 11 cycles each. TCRdb re-called the multiplex PCR reads through MiXCR, storing one row per CDR3 protein. Of 310,000 or so distinct CDR3 sequences detected, roughly 61% appear once; the ten largest clones hold 5% to 6.5%. Details on this clonotype: The antigen is undetermined.

Trimming shortened V by 4 bases and J by 7 bases, and 12 bases separated the two germline ends. The CDR3 is 13 amino acids. Germline loops: CDR1 SGHRS, CDR2 YFSETQ. Germline DNA was also extracted, and blood RNA derived from unsorted whole blood. The clonotype originates from a man aged 35-49 years with primary liver carcinoma and hepatitis B virus infection. Material for sequencing was peripheral blood. The V call is TRBV5-1, the J call TRBJ2-1; a possible D gene is TRBD1 (5 bases). DNA for the CDR3: TGCGCCAGCAGCCTGAAAGGGGTTAATGAGCAGTTCTTC. Its translation is CASSLKGVNEQFF.